This note documents a single T cell receptor beta chain sequence. Its antigen remains unidentified. Each molecule of TCR cDNA was tagged with one unique molecular identifier. Each CDR3 protein is one row after TCRdb ran MiXCR on the 5' RACE reads. The sample has 40,000 to 50,000 distinct CDR3 sequences, about 10% seen once. The data were taken from a study of spatial heterogeneity in lung cancer. Study-level background: PBMC samples from follow-up, when available, were sequenced at a median of about 2 years post-resection.

The time point here: blood at routine non-recurrence follow-up after resection. The input material, whole RNA from tumor, nontumor lung or frozen PBMC, was sequenced unsorted. Study conclusions and caveats: Tumor TCRs that were ubiquitous and expanded showed up in blood more at resection than follow-up.

Trimming removed 3 bases at V and 0 bases at J, with 3 bases between. CDR1 is KGHSH, CDR2 LQKENI, per germline. The CDR3 contains 14 residues. The clonotype comes from a female donor with early-stage non-small cell lung cancer. The chain couples TRBV18 to TRBJ2-6, with D uncertain. The specimen comprised PBMCs, sampled at follow-up. CDR3 DNA sequence: TGTGCCAGCTCACCCTACTCTGGGGCCAACGTCCTGACTTTC. Its translation: CASSPYSGANVLTF.